This TCR beta chain is drawn from a study of T cell repertoires in cytomegalovirus infection. The overall study: Evidence of both CMV infection and a matching HLA type came from public TCR beta signatures.

This clonotype came up many times. From the reads, TCRdb called clonotypes with MiXCR, one entry per CDR3 protein. The repertoire holds more than 500,000 distinct CDR3 sequences, 16% seen once, with more than 20% in the top ten. The ends lost 7 bases at V and 2 bases at J; junction bases unmatched: 8. Germline CDR1 reads MNHEY; CDR2 reads SVGAGI. The CDR3 consists of 14 residues. The genes are TRBV6-5 and TRBJ2-7; 7 nucleotides align to TRBD2. This TCR derives from a human donor in good health (CMV status not recorded). Some clones in this sample may be carry-over from other donors' samples. The material sequenced was CD8+ T cells from PBMCs. DNA for the CDR3: TGTGCCAGCACCCCTGGGCGGGAGCCCTACGAGCAGTACTTC. Protein product: CASTPGREPYEQYF.